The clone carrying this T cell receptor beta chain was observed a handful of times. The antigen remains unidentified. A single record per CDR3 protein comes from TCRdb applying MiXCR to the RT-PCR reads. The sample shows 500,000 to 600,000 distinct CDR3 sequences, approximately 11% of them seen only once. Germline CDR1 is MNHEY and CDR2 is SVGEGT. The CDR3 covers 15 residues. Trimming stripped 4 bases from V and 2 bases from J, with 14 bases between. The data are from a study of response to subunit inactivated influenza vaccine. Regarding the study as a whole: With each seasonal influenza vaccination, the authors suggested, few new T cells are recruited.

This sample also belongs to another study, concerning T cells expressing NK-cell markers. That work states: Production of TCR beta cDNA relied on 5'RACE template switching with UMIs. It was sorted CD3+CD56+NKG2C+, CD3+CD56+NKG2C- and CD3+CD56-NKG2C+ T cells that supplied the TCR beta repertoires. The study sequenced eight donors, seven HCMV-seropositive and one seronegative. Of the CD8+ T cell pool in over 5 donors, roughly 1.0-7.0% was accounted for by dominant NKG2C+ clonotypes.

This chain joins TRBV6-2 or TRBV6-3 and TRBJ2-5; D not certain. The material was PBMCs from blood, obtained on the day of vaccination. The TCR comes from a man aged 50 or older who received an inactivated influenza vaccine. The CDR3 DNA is TGTGCCAGCAGTTGGTCGGTGGGTGATCAAGAGACCCAGTACTTC. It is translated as CASSWSVGDQETQYF.